A single sample gave rise to the 4 T cell receptor beta chains below, sequenced in a study of T cells in Graves' hyperthyroidism and ophthalmopathy. RNA transcripts were the template for amplifying TCR beta CDR3 regions. First-round RT-PCR targeting the TCR CDR3 was performed with the HTBI primer set. Each CDR3 protein gets one entry after TCRdb re-called the multiplex PCR reads with MiXCR. This table has more than 350,000 distinct CDR3 sequences, more than 14% appearing once. The specimen was blood. The receptor set was obtained from a woman aged 25-40 years with Graves' ophthalmopathy.

The rearrangement uses TRBV13 and TRBJ1-2, with TRBD1 matching 7 bases. Germline V gene lookup returns CDR1 PRHDT and CDR2 FYEKMQ (reference sequence). After removal of 2 bases from V and 5 bases from J, the junction contained 11 bases not matched to a gene. The CDR3 extends over 16 amino acids. In nucleotides, the CDR3 is TGTGCCAGCAGCTTACGACCCAGGGGGACTCTTTATGGCTACACCTTC. Translated, it gives CASSLRPRGTLYGYTF.

In this sample, this clonotype turned up many times. This chain connects TRBV28 to TRBJ1-1, with no clear D. CDR1 MDHEN and CDR2 SYDVKM come from the germline V gene. Deletions cut 6 bases from V and 0 bases from J, with 8 bases between. There are 13 residues in the CDR3. The CDR3 loop is CASSPKMNTEAFF. The CDR3 DNA is TGTGCCAGCAGCCCGAAAATGAACACTGAAGCTTTCTTT.

This clonotype was detected ten times or more. V usage is TRBV20-1 and J usage is TRBJ1-1, with 10 positions matching TRBD1. The CDR3 sequence is 10 residues long. Germline CDR1 reads DFQATT; CDR2 reads SNEGSKA (reference sequence). The J segment lost 11 bases and the V segment lost 6 bases, leaving 3 bases of the junction unmatched. This CDR3 is CSAPGQGAFF. CDR3 nucleotides: TGCAGTGCGCCGGGACAGGGGGCTTTCTTT.

This clonotype was observed a handful of times. The V call is TRBV6-5, the J call TRBJ1-3, with no clear D. The CDR3 has 17 residues. Germline V lookup: CDR1 MNHEY, CDR2 SVGAGI. Trimming left V 0 bases short and J 0 bases short, with 12 bases between. This chain's CDR3 is CASSYSRRDFSGNTIYF. The DNA for the CDR3 is TGTGCCAGCAGTTACTCACGGAGAGATTTCTCTGGAAACACCATATATTTT.